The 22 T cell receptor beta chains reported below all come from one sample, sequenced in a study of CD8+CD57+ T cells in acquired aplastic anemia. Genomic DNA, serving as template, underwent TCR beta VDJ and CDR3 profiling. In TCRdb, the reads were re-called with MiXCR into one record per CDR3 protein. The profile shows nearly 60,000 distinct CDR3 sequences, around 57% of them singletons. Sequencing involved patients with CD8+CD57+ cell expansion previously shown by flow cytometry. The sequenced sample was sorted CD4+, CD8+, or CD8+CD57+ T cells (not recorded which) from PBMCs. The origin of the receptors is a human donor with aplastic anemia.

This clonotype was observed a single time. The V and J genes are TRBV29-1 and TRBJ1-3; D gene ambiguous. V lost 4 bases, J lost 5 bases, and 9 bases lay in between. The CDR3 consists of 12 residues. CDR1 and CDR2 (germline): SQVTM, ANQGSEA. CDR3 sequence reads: CSVAGTRNTIYF. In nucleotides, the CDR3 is TGCAGCGTTGCGGGCACTCGAAACACCATATATTTT.

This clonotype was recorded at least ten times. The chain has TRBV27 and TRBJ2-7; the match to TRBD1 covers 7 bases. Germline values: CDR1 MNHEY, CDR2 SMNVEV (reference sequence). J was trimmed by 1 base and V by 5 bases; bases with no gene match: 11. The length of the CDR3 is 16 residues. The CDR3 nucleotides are TGTGCCAGCAGTCGATCTCAGGGGGAGAGGTCCTACGAGCAGTACTTC. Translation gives CASSRSQGERSYEQYF.

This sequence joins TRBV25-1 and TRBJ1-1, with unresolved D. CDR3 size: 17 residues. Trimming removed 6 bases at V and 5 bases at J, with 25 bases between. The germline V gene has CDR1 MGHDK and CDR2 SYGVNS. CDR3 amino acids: CASRTNLGWAQRTEAFF. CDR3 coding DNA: TGTGCCAGCAGGACGAACCTGGGATGGGCGCAGAGGACTGAAGCTTTCTTT. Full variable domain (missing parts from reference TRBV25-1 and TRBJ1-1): EADIYQTPRYLVIGTGKKITLECSQTMGHDKMYWYQQDPGMELHLIHYSYGVNSTEKGDLSSESTVSRIRTEHFPLTLESARPSHTSQYLCASRTNLGWAQRTEAFFGQGTRLTVV.

As DNA, the CDR3 is TGTGCCAGTGACGAAGGAGGCCTCACAGGGGGGCAGTATTTT. This codes for CASDEGGLTGGQYF. The chain combines TRBV19 with TRBJ2-3, with TRBD1 matching over 8 bases. The V gene end was trimmed by 8 bases and the J gene end by 11 bases; junction bases not matched to a gene: 15. This CDR3 comprises 14 residues. Germline CDR1 and CDR2: LNHDA and SQIVND (reference sequence).

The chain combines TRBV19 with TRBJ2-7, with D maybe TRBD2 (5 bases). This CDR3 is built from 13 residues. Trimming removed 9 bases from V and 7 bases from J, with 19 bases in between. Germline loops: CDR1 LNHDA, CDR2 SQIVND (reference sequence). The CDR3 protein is CASSKEGWDEQYV. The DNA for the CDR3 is TGTGCCAGCAGCAAAGAGGGTTGGGATGAGCAGTACGTC.

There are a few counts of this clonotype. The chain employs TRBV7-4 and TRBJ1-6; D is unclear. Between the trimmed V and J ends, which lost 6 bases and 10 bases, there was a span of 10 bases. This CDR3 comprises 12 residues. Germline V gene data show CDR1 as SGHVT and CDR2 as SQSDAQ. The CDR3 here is CASSTGLSPLHF. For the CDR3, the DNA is TGTGCCAGCAGTACCGGGCTCTCACCCCTCCACTTT.

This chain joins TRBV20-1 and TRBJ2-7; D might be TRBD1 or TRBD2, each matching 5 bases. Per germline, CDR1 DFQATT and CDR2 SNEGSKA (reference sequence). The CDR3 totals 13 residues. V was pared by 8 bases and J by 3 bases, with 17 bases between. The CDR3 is CSSSGTPNYEQYF. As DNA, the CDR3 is TGCAGTTCCTCCGGGACGCCGAACTACGAGCAGTACTTC.

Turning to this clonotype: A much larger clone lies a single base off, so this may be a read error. In DNA, the CDR3 is TGTGCCATCAGTGAGTTAGCGGGGGACGACGGGGAGCTGTTTTTT. Protein sequence: CAISELAGDDGELFF. V usage is TRBV10-3 and J usage is TRBJ2-2; TRBD2 matches 9 bases. This CDR3 comprises 15 residues. Unmatched junction bases numbered 4, after V lost 1 base and J lost 7 bases. Looked up from germline, CDR1 is ENHRY and CDR2 is SYGVKD.

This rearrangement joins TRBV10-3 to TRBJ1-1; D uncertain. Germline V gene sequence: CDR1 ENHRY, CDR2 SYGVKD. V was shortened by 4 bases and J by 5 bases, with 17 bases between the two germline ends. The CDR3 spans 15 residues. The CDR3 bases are TGTGCCATCAGTGTTAACCCGGGTGGGTGGACTGAAGCTTTCTTT. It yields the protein CAISVNPGGWTEAFF.

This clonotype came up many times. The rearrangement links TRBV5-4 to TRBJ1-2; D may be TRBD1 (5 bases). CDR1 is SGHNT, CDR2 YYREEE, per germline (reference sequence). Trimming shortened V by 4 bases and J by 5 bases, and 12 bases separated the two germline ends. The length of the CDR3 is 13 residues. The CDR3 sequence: CASSVQGPYGYTF. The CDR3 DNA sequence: TGTGCCAGCAGCGTGCAGGGTCCGTATGGCTACACCTTC.

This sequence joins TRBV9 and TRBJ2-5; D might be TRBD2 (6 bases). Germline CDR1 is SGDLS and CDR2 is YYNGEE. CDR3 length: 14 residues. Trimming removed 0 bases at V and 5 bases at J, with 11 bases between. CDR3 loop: CASSVAGLGETQYF. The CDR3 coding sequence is TGTGCCAGCAGCGTAGCGGGACTTGGGGAGACCCAGTACTTC.

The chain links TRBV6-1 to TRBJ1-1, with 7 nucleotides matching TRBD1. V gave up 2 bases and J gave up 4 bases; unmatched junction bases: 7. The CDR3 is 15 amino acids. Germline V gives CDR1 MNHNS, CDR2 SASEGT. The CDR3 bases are TGTGCCAGCAGTGAACGTGTAGGGGGCGTCACTGAAGCTTTCTTT. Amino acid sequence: CASSERVGGVTEAFF.

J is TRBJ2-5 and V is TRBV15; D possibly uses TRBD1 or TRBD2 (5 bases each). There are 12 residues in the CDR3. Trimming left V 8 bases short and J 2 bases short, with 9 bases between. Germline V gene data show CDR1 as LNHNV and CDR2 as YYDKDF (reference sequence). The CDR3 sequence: CATGTRQETQYF. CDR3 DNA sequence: TGTGCCACCGGGACGAGACAAGAGACCCAGTACTTC.

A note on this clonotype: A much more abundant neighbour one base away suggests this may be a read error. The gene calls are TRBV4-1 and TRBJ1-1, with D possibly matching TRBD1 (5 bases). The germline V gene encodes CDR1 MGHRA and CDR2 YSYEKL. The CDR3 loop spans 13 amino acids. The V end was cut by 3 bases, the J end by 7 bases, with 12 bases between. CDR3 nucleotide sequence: TGCGCCAGCAGCCACTTGACAGACATTGAAGCTTTCTTT. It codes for CASSHLTDIEAFF.

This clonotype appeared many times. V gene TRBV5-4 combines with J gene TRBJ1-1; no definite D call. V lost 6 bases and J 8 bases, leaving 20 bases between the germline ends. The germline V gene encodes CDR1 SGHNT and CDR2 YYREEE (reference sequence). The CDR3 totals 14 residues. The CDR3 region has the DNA TGTGCCAGCAACAAGCCCGGTGGGAGCCAAGAAGCTTTCTTT. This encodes CASNKPGGSQEAFF.

CDR3 sequence (DNA): TGTGCCAGCAGCCTAGGGACTAGCGGGGTCGAGACCCAGTACTTC. This sequence encodes CASSLGTSGVETQYF. V gene TRBV11-1 combines with J gene TRBJ2-5, with 13 bases that match TRBD2. The V segment lost 5 bases and the J segment 5 bases; nucleotides outside the gene matches: 5. Germline CDR1 is SGHAT and CDR2 is FQDESV (reference sequence). The CDR3 consists of 15 residues.

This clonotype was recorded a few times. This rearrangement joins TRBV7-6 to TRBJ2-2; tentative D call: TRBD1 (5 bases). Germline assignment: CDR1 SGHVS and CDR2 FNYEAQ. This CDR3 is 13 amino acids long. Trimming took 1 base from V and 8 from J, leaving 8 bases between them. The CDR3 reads CASSLEHRGELFF. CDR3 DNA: TGTGCCAGCAGCTTAGAACACAGGGGGGAGCTGTTTTTT.

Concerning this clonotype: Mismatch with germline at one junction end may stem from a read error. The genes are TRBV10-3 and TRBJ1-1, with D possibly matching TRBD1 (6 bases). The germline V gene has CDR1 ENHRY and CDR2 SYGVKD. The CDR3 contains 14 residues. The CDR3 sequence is CAVSEYRENTEAFF. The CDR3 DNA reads TGTGCCGTCAGTGAGTACAGGGAAAACACTGAAGCTTTCTTT.

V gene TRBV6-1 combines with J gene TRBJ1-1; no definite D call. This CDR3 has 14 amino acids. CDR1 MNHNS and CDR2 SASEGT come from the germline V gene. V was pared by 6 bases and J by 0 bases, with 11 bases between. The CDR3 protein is CASRPGRMNTEAFF. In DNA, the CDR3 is TGTGCCAGCAGACCTGGACGGATGAACACTGAAGCTTTCTTT.

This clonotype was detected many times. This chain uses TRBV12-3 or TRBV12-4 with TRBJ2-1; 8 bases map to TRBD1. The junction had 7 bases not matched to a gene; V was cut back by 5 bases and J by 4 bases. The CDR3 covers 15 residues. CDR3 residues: CASSPSDREYNEQFF. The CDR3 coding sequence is TGTGCCAGCAGTCCTTCGGACAGGGAGTACAATGAGCAGTTCTTC.

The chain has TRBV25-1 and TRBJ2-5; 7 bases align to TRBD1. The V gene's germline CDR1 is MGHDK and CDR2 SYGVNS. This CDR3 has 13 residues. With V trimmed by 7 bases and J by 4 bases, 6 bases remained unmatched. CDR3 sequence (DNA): TGTGCCAGCAACCAGGGACAGCGAGAGACCCAGTACTTC. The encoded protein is CASNQGQRETQYF.

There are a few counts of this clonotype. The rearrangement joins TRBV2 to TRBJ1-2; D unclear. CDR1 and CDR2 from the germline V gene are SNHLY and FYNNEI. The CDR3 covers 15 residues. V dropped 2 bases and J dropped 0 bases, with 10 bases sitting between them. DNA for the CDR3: TGTGCCAGCAGTGAAAGGCAGGAAACTAACTATGGCTACACCTTC. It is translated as CASSERQETNYGYTF.